The 21 T cell receptor beta chains reported below all come from one sample, sequenced in a study of T cell changes during pregnancy in multiple sclerosis. Assay: immunoSEQ multiplex PCR; the TCRdb copy retains only in-frame clones and omits some. The top ten hold approximately 2% of the sample, which has roughly 75,000 clones, around 91% seen once. Source: peripheral blood, taken before pregnancy. These receptor sequences come from a female donor with multiple sclerosis, enrolled in a pregnancy study.

V and J are TRBV25-1 and TRBJ1-3; tentatively, D is TRBD1 (6 bases). This CDR3 has 16 amino acids. Germline V gene lookup returns CDR1 MGHDK and CDR2 SYGVNS. Trimming shortened V by 5 bases and J by 0 bases, and 14 bases separated the two germline ends. CDR3 sequence reads: CASSRDILHSGNTIYF. The DNA of the CDR3 is TGTGCCAGCAGTAGGGACATCCTGCACTCTGGAAACACCATATATTTT.

This rearrangement joins TRBV2 to TRBJ2-6; D uncertain. The CDR3 spans 14 residues. Deletions cut 6 bases from V and 0 bases from J, with 6 bases between. Germline lookup yields CDR1 SNHLY and CDR2 FYNNEI. This chain's CDR3 is CASRRSSGANVLTF. The CDR3, as DNA: TGTGCCAGCAGAAGGAGCTCTGGGGCCAACGTCCTGACTTTC.

This sequence joins TRBV12-5 and TRBJ2-3, with D perhaps TRBD2 (5 bases). The germline V and J ends were trimmed by 3 bases and 0 bases, with 19 bases remaining between them. Germline values: CDR1 LGHNT, CDR2 FRNRAP. The CDR3 extends over 18 amino acids. CDR3 in DNA: TGTGCTAGTGGTTTTCAACCCGACGGGGTTCCTAGCACAGATACGCAGTATTTT. This gives the protein CASGFQPDGVPSTDTQYF.

This clone was seen a handful of times. The V call is TRBV29-1, the J call TRBJ2-5; D gene unclear. This CDR3 has 12 amino acids. The germline V gene has CDR1 SQVTM and CDR2 ANQGSEA. V was shortened by 0 bases and J by 2 bases, with 4 bases between the two germline ends. The CDR3 sequence: CSVEDGQETQYF. Written as DNA, the CDR3 is TGCAGCGTTGAAGACGGGCAAGAGACCCAGTACTTC.

This clone was observed a single time. The chain uses TRBV7-6 and TRBJ1-3; possibly TRBD1 for D (6 bases). Per germline, CDR1 SGHVS and CDR2 FNYEAQ. The CDR3 length is 14 residues. The germline V and J ends were trimmed by 1 base and 4 bases, with 8 bases remaining between them. In DNA, the CDR3 is TGTGCCAGCAGCTTAGGCAGGGGAGGAAACACCATATATTTT. Its protein product is CASSLGRGGNTIYF.

The V and J genes are TRBV19 and TRBJ1-2; tentative D call: TRBD1 (6 bases). Trimming removed 2 bases at V and 7 bases at J, with 11 bases between. Germline loops: CDR1 LNHDA, CDR2 SQIVND (reference sequence). The CDR3 is made up of 13 amino acids. The CDR3 DNA reads as TGTGCCAGTAGTATACCCAGGGGCAGTGGCTACACCTTC. This encodes CASSIPRGSGYTF. The full variable domain, rest sourced from reference TRBV19 and TRBJ1-2, is DGGITQSPKYLFRKEGQNVTLSCEQNLNHDAMYWYRQDPGQGLRLIYYSQIVNDFQKGDIAEGYSVSREKKESFPLTVTSAQKNPTAFYLCASSIPRGSGYTFGSGTRLTVV.

The rearrangement links TRBV6-5 to TRBJ1-1, with D perhaps matching TRBD1 (5 bases). CDR1 MNHEY and CDR2 SVGAGI come from the germline V gene. Trimming pared 6 bases from V and 0 bases from J, leaving 11 bases between. CDR3 length equals 14 residues. The CDR3 loop reads CASRQTEMNTEAFF. CDR3 nucleotides: TGTGCCAGCAGACAGACAGAAATGAACACTGAAGCTTTCTTT.

The chain links TRBV10-3 to TRBJ2-3, with D possibly TRBD2 on 6 matching bases. Trimming removed 5 bases from V and 1 base from J, with 13 bases in between. The CDR3 contains 15 residues. The V gene's germline CDR1 is ENHRY and CDR2 SYGVKD. The CDR3 sequence: CAISYGTPGTDTQYF. The CDR3 nucleotides read TGTGCCATCAGTTACGGGACTCCCGGCACAGATACGCAGTATTTT.

The chain has TRBV5-1 and TRBJ1-4; the match to TRBD1 covers 7 bases. Germline V gives CDR1 SGHRS, CDR2 YFSETQ. The CDR3 loop spans 16 amino acids. The junction had 11 bases not matched to a gene; V was cut back by 4 bases and J by 5 bases. The CDR3 region has the DNA TGCGCCAGCAGCAACCCCGCAGGGGGTAGAAATGAAAAACTGTTTTTT. It codes for CASSNPAGGRNEKLFF. Full variable domain (outside the CDR3, taken from reference TRBV5-1 and TRBJ1-4): KAGVTQTPRYLIKTRGQQVTLSCSPISGHRSVSWYQQTPGQGLQFLFEYFSETQRNKGNFPGRFSGRQFSNSRSEMNVSTLELGDSALYLCASSNPAGGRNEKLFFGSGTQLSVL.

The rearrangement uses TRBV6-5 and TRBJ1-2; 8 bases align to TRBD1. V lost 4 bases to trimming and J lost 5 bases; unmatched junction nucleotides: 9. The CDR3 length is 15 residues. Germline values: CDR1 MNHEY, CDR2 SVGAGI. DNA of the CDR3: TGTGCCAGCAGTTCCCCGGACAGGGATGGGTATGGCTACACCTTC. It specifies CASSSPDRDGYGYTF.

V gene TRBV9 combines with J gene TRBJ1-4; D possibly corresponds to TRBD1 (6 bases). The CDR3 has 14 residues. Germline lookup yields CDR1 SGDLS and CDR2 YYNGEE. V shed 3 bases and J shed 10 bases, with 16 bases lying between them. The CDR3 DNA reads TGTGCCAGCAGCGCCGACCCGGGAGGGGGAAAACTGTTTTTT. Amino acids: CASSADPGGGKLFF.

The J gene is TRBJ1-2, the V gene TRBV5-1; 9 bases agree with TRBD1. The CDR3 consists of 16 residues. Looked up from germline, CDR1 is SGHRS and CDR2 is YFSETQ. Trimming at V came to 3 bases and at J to 4 bases, leaving 10 bases not matched to a gene. In nucleotides, the CDR3 is TGCGCCAGCAGCTCCGGGACAGGGATTGATTCCTATGGCTACACCTTC. Encoded protein: CASSSGTGIDSYGYTF.

The chain carries TRBV2 and TRBJ1-1; 7 nucleotides agree with TRBD1. V lost 6 bases, J lost 4 bases, and 8 bases stayed unmatched. This CDR3 has 14 residues. CDR1 is SNHLY and CDR2 is FYNNEI in the germline V gene. The CDR3 loop is CASRDEQGITEAFF. CDR3 coding DNA: TGTGCCAGCAGAGATGAACAGGGGATCACTGAAGCTTTCTTT.

The sample holds a few counts of this clone. The chain employs TRBV6-1 and TRBJ1-1; D may be TRBD1 (5 bases). CDR1 and CDR2 (germline): MNHNS, SASEGT. Trimming pared 8 bases from V and 0 bases from J, leaving 13 bases between. This CDR3 is built from 14 residues. Here the CDR3 DNA reads TGTGCCAGCCGGTTGGGGCATTTGAACACTGAAGCTTTCTTT. Encoded protein: CASRLGHLNTEAFF.

The CDR3 DNA reads as TGCGCGTCAGGGCAGGGGTTAAATGGCTACACCTTC. Residues: CASGQGLNGYTF. This chain links TRBV29-1 with TRBJ1-2; perhaps TRBD1 as D (6 bases). This CDR3 has 12 amino acids. Per germline, CDR1 SQVTM and CDR2 ANQGSEA.

J is TRBJ2-2 and V is TRBV7-9, with a tentative D call TRBD1 (5 bases). V lost 8 bases to trimming and J lost 1 base, with 11 bases between them. CDR1 SEHNR and CDR2 FQNEAQ come from the germline V gene (reference sequence). The CDR3 has 14 amino acids. This CDR3 reads CASVPDMNTGELFF. The CDR3 region has the DNA TGTGCCAGCGTCCCGGACATGAACACCGGGGAGCTGTTTTTT.

This clone has just one count. The chain couples TRBV27 to TRBJ2-2; 9 nucleotides line up with TRBD2. The CDR3 runs 14 residues. CDR1 and CDR2 (germline): MNHEY, SMNVEV (reference sequence). With V trimmed by 5 bases and J by 6 bases, 4 bases remained unmatched. The CDR3 is CASSLSGGAGELFF. The CDR3, as DNA: TGTGCCAGCAGTCTTAGCGGGGGTGCCGGGGAGCTGTTTTTT.

This clone was seen a single time. The genes are TRBV2 and TRBJ1-2, with D possibly being TRBD1 (6 bases). CDR3 size: 14 residues. Trimming removed 6 bases from V and 3 bases from J, with 14 bases in between. CDR1 is SNHLY, CDR2 FYNNEI, per germline. CDR3 in DNA: TGTGCCAGCAGCCCCACCCGACAGGACTATGGCTACACCTTC. Amino acids: CASSPTRQDYGYTF.

The chain recombines TRBV9 with TRBJ2-1; 7 bases fit TRBD1. Germline V gives CDR1 SGDLS, CDR2 YYNGEE. The CDR3 loop spans 15 amino acids. V dropped 3 bases and J dropped 7; count of bases not matched to a gene: 10. The CDR3 DNA reads as TGTGCCAGCAGCGCAACAGGGGATATGACAAATGAGCAGTTCTTC. This gives the protein CASSATGDMTNEQFF. The entire variable domain, with the rest obtained from reference TRBV9 and TRBJ2-1, is as follows: DSGVTQTPKHLITATGQRVTLRCSPRSGDLSVYWYQQSLDQGLQFLIQYYNGEERAKGNILERFSAQQFPDLHSELNLSSLELGDSALYFCASSATGDMTNEQFFGPGTRLTVL.

V is TRBV25-1 and J is TRBJ2-5, with a weak D call TRBD1 (7 bases). The CDR3 is 13 residues long. Per the germline V gene, CDR1 is MGHDK and CDR2 is SYGVNS. Trimming removed 6 bases at V and 4 bases at J, with 12 bases between. The CDR3 sequence: CASREGARETQYF. The CDR3 nucleotides are TGTGCCAGCAGGGAGGGGGCCAGAGAGACCCAGTACTTC.

This chain uses TRBV5-4 with TRBJ2-1; D may be TRBD2 (5 bases). CDR3 length: 11 amino acids. V was pared by 6 bases and J by 7 bases, with 8 bases between. The germline V gene encodes CDR1 SGHNT and CDR2 YYREEE (reference sequence). This CDR3 is CASNRGNEQFF. DNA for the CDR3: TGTGCCAGCAATCGCGGGAATGAGCAGTTCTTC.